Listed here are 20 T cell receptor beta chains from one sample, sequenced in a study of T cell repertoires in cytomegalovirus infection. TCRdb processed the reads anew with MiXCR; each CDR3 protein has one entry. In the table there are 200,000 to 250,000 distinct CDR3 sequences, approximately 40% of which are singletons. Their specific antigens are unknown. The sample here was CD8+ T cells from cultured PBMCs, taken from culture after CMV antigen stimulation. Receptors were obtained from a human donor in good health (CMV status not recorded). Some clones in this sample may be carry-over from other donors' samples.

V usage is TRBV7-3 and J usage is TRBJ2-1; a possible D gene is TRBD2 (5 bases). V lost 4 bases, J lost 8 bases, and 12 bases lay in between. CDR3 length equals 13 residues. The germline gives CDR1 SGHTA, CDR2 FQGTGA. The CDR3 bases are TGTGCCAGCAGCTCCCTGACCGGGGATGAGCAGTTCTTC. Its protein is CASSSLTGDEQFF.

This clonotype was seen a handful of times. The chain employs TRBV4-1 and TRBJ1-2; a possible D gene is TRBD1 (5 bases). There are 18 residues in the CDR3. Between the trimmed V and J ends, which lost 1 base and 3 bases, there was a span of 21 bases. CDR1 is MGHRA and CDR2 is YSYEKL in the germline V gene. The CDR3 DNA is TGCGCCAGCAGCCAAGTTGTCCCCCGGGGCCTAGCAGACTATGGCTACACCTTC. Translation gives CASSQVVPRGLADYGYTF.

This CDR3 is CSVEGSSGSYNEQFF. The DNA of the CDR3 is TGCAGCGTTGAAGGAAGTAGCGGGAGCTACAATGAGCAGTTCTTC. The chain combines TRBV29-1 with TRBJ2-1; 9 bases fit TRBD2. Germline V CDR1 and CDR2: SQVTM, ANQGSEA. Trimming cost V 1 base and J 3 bases; bases outside gene matches: 4. This CDR3 has 15 residues.

The rearrangement uses TRBV3-1 and TRBJ1-1, with D perhaps matching TRBD1 (5 bases). CDR3 length equals 18 residues. The germline V gene has CDR1 LGHDT and CDR2 YNNKEL (reference sequence). The germline V and J ends were trimmed by 0 bases and 7 bases, with 24 bases remaining between them. The CDR3 loop is CASSQDPESTETQDEAFF. The CDR3 region has the DNA TGTGCCAGCAGCCAAGATCCCGAGTCGACAGAAACTCAAGATGAAGCTTTCTTT.

The chain is built from TRBV7-6 and TRBJ2-1, with 13 positions matching TRBD2. The CDR3 extends over 18 amino acids. Germline V gene data show CDR1 as SGHVS and CDR2 as FNYEAQ. V trimming: 5 bases; J trimming: 4 bases; junction bases outside the gene matches: 11. CDR3 protein: CASSAGLAGVGGYNEQFF. DNA of the CDR3: TGTGCCAGCAGCGCCGGACTAGCGGGAGTAGGGGGGTACAATGAGCAGTTCTTC.

This sequence joins TRBV13 and TRBJ1-1, with a weak D call TRBD1 (5 bases). CDR1 and CDR2 (germline): PRHDT, FYEKMQ (reference sequence). With 3 bases removed from V and 0 bases from J, the gap between germline ends came to 11 bases. CDR3 size: 15 residues. The CDR3 DNA reads as TGTGCCAGCAGCTTCACAGGTGGAGTGAACACTGAAGCTTTCTTT. This codes for CASSFTGGVNTEAFF.

This clonotype was seen more than once but under ten times. V is TRBV11-2 and J is TRBJ2-5; TRBD2 agrees at 11 bases. The CDR3 is 18 amino acids. With 1 base clipped from V and 2 bases from J, the junction kept 9 bases outside the gene matches. Germline-derived CDR1 and CDR2 are SGHAT and FQNNGV. The CDR3 bases are TGTGCCAGCAGCTTAGGGGGGACTAGCGGAGCAATTCAAGAGACCCAGTACTTC. Its translation: CASSLGGTSGAIQETQYF.

V and J are TRBV6-2 or TRBV6-3 and TRBJ2-3; TRBD2 aligns across 9 bases. The germline V gene has CDR1 MNHEY and CDR2 SVGEGT. The CDR3 length is 17 residues. V lost 2 bases, J lost 4 bases, and 10 bases stayed unmatched. CDR3 DNA: TGTGCCAGCAGTTACGATGAGATAGCGGGAGACCCAGATACGCAGTATTTT. Translated, it gives CASSYDEIAGDPDTQYF.

This clonotype was detected a few times. The V gene is TRBV19, the J gene TRBJ2-2; D possibly corresponds to TRBD2 (5 bases). The V end lost 10 bases, the J end lost 0 bases, and 12 bases lay between the germline ends. Germline V lookup: CDR1 LNHDA, CDR2 SQIVND (reference sequence). The length of the CDR3 is 14 residues. CDR3 nucleotides: TGTGCCACCACGGAGGTCGCGAACACCGGGGAGCTGTTTTTT. As protein: CATTEVANTGELFF.

This chain links TRBV30 with TRBJ2-6; the D is unclear. The germline gives CDR1 GTSNPN, CDR2 SVGIG (reference sequence). This CDR3 comprises 16 residues. V was clipped by 0 bases and J by 9 bases, with 18 bases between them. The CDR3 sequence: CAWSVPELYNLNVLTF. CDR3 DNA sequence: TGTGCCTGGAGTGTACCAGAACTATACAACCTCAACGTCCTGACTTTC.

The rearrangement links TRBV7-2 to TRBJ2-7; perhaps D is TRBD1 or TRBD2 (5 bases each). Germline CDR1 reads SGHTA; CDR2 reads FQGNSA. The CDR3 has 15 amino acids. The V and J ends lost 2 bases and 5 bases respectively, with 16 bases between them. The CDR3 sequence is CASSLLRGPLDEQYF. The CDR3 nucleotides are TGTGCCAGCAGCTTACTGAGGGGCCCCTTGGACGAGCAGTACTTC.

CDR3 sequence reads: CASSGRDSGANVLTF. The CDR3 DNA follows: TGTGCCAGCAGTGGCCGGGACTCTGGGGCCAACGTCCTGACTTTC. V usage is TRBV28 and J usage is TRBJ2-6, with D maybe TRBD2 (5 bases). Germline CDR1 reads MDHEN; CDR2 reads SYDVKM. The CDR3 consists of 15 residues. The V end was cut by 5 bases, the J end by 0 bases, with 8 bases between.

This clonotype occurred a few times. The genes are TRBV12-3 or TRBV12-4 and TRBJ1-1, with 7 bases identical to TRBD1. The CDR3 totals 12 residues. V gave up 6 bases and J gave up 6 bases; unmatched junction bases: 4. This CDR3 reads CASSHRGPEAFF. CDR3 bases: TGTGCCAGCAGCCACAGGGGCCCTGAAGCTTTCTTT.

CDR3 region: CASRGGNYEQYF. CDR3 bases: TGTGCCAGCAGGGGGGGGAACTACGAGCAGTACTTC. The genes are TRBV27 and TRBJ2-7, with 7 bases identical to TRBD2. Unmatched junction bases numbered 2, after V lost 6 bases and J lost 3 bases. The CDR3 has 12 amino acids. Per germline, CDR1 MNHEY and CDR2 SMNVEV (reference sequence).

The chain couples TRBV12-3 or TRBV12-4 to TRBJ2-1; 7 bases line up with TRBD2. After removal of 5 bases from V and 4 bases from J, the junction contained 14 bases not matched to a gene. The CDR3 sequence is 17 residues long. In nucleotides, the CDR3 is TGTGCCAGCAGTCCCCCTAATGTCGCGGGGGAATACAATGAGCAGTTCTTC. Amino acid sequence: CASSPPNVAGEYNEQFF.

J is TRBJ1-5 and V is TRBV27; TRBD1 matches 7 bases. CDR1 and CDR2 (germline): MNHEY, SMNVEV (reference sequence). The CDR3 has 14 residues. V trimming: 6 bases; J trimming: 2 bases; junction bases outside the gene matches: 4. CDR3 nucleotide sequence: TGTGCCAGCAGAGACAGGGTGGGCAATCAGCCCCAGCATTTT. The encoded protein is CASRDRVGNQPQHF.

V and J are TRBV4-1 and TRBJ1-6; maybe TRBD1 (5 bases). CDR1 and CDR2 from the germline V gene are MGHRA and YSYEKL. The CDR3 has 15 amino acids. Between the trimmed V and J ends, which lost 2 bases and 8 bases, there was a span of 13 bases. The CDR3 sequence: CASSQPGEGYSPLHF. CDR3 DNA: TGCGCCAGCAGCCAACCGGGCGAGGGGTATTCACCCCTCCACTTT.

This clonotype was observed a handful of times. The chain recombines TRBV6-1 with TRBJ2-3; TRBD2 agrees at 8 bases. Looked up from germline, CDR1 is MNHNS and CDR2 is SASEGT. The CDR3 totals 17 residues. V lost 6 bases, J lost 0 bases, and 11 bases stayed unmatched. DNA of the CDR3: TGTGCCAGCAGCCTCGGGCGGGAGGACTCTAGCACAGATACGCAGTATTTT. As protein: CASSLGREDSSTDTQYF.

This rearrangement joins TRBV7-9 to TRBJ2-1; D remains ambiguous. The V end lost 11 bases, the J end lost 9 bases, and 17 bases lay between the germline ends. This CDR3 comprises 12 residues. Germline V gene sequence: CDR1 SEHNR, CDR2 FQNEAQ (reference sequence). CDR3 amino acids: CAGLHGLTEQFF. CDR3 DNA sequence: TGTGCCGGTCTACATGGGTTGACTGAGCAGTTCTTC. The whole variable domain, filled in from reference TRBV7-9 and TRBJ2-1, reads DTGVSQNPRHKITKRGQNVTFRCDPISEHNRLYWYRQTLGQGPEFLTYFQNEAQLEKSRLLSDRFSAERPKGSFSTLEIQRTEQGDSAMYLCAGLHGLTEQFFGPGTRLTVL.

This clonotype was counted only a few times. The genes are TRBV7-3 and TRBJ2-3; either TRBD1 or TRBD2 may supply D (5 bases each). Germline CDR1 and CDR2: SGHTA and FQGTGA. The ends were cut back, 3 bases at V and 4 bases at J, with 11 bases in the middle. The CDR3 totals 14 residues. The DNA for the CDR3 is TGTGCCAGCAGCTTGACGGGGACCGCAGATACGCAGTATTTT. Residues: CASSLTGTADTQYF.